A selection of T cell receptor beta chains follows, all from one sample in a study of post-analysis software for immune sequencing data. TCRdb processed the PCR reads anew with MiXCR; each CDR3 protein has one entry. The sample has under 900,000 distinct CDR3 sequences; roughly 50% are singletons. Sequenced input: blood. The source of these receptors is a girl under 18 with multiple sclerosis. CDR3s include the opening cysteine and the closing phenylalanine or tryptophan. The D gene is left open where the match is weak. Clone size is given for some rows only: seen once, a few or many times, or a class if the clone is expanded.

j_call d_call clone_size v_call cdr3_nt cdr3_aa
TRBJ2-7 TRBD1 . TRBV12-3/TRBV12-4 TGTGCCAGTAAAACGGGACAGGGTTACAATGAGCAGTACTTC CASKTGQGYNEQYF
TRBJ2-3 TRBD1 . TRBV7-3 TGTGCCAGCAGCCCCGGGACAGTGGGCACAGATACGCAGTATTTT CASSPGTVGTDTQYF
TRBJ1-2 TRBD1 few TRBV20-1 TGCAGTGCTAGAGATGACGGACAGGGTCTCTATGGCTACACCTTC CSARDDGQGLYGYTF
TRBJ2-7 TRBD2 . TRBV7-8 TGTGCCAGCAGCTTAAATCTAGCGGGAGGGTCCTACGAGCAGTACTTC CASSLNLAGGSYEQYF
TRBJ1-2 . . TRBV11-2 TGTGCTAGCAGCAGAATCCGGGGTCATGGCTACACCTTC CASSRIRGHGYTF
TRBJ2-7 . many TRBV2 TGTGCCAGCTCTTCACAGGGATCCTACGAGCAGTACTTC CASSSQGSYEQYF
TRBJ2-3 TRBD2 . TRBV29-1 TGCAGCGTTGAAGATGGTGCACTAGCGGTGACAGATACGCAGTATTTT CSVEDGALAVTDTQYF
TRBJ2-2 TRBD2 . TRBV20-1 TGCAGTGCTAGAGATTTTCGGACTAGCAGGAGGGCCACCGGGGAGCTGTTTTTT CSARDFRTSRRATGELFF
TRBJ2-7 . . TRBV20-1 TGCAGTTCGAGAGGGGACTCGTTTTGGGGAAACGAGCAGTACTTC CSSRGDSFWGNEQYF
TRBJ2-4 . . TRBV7-9 TGTGCCAGCAGCGCCCCGGGACGGATAAACATTCAGTACTTC CASSAPGRINIQYF
TRBJ2-7 TRBD1 . TRBV18 TGTGCCAGCTCACTGGGGACAGGGAAACCCCACGAGCAGTACTTC CASSLGTGKPHEQYF
TRBJ1-5 . once TRBV9 TGTGCCAGCAGCGTAGATAACGAGGGGCCCCAGCATTTT CASSVDNEGPQHF
TRBJ2-7 . few TRBV29-1 TGCAGCGTTGGTAGGGGGTTCCCCTACGAGCAGTACTTC CSVGRGFPYEQYF
TRBJ2-3 . few TRBV6-4 TGTGCCAGCAGTGATAGCGGTAGCACAGATACGCAGTATTTT CASSDSGSTDTQYF
TRBJ2-7 TRBD1 . TRBV5-1 TGCGCCAGCAAGAGCGGCAGGGGGTCGTCCTACGAGCAGTACTTC CASKSGRGSSYEQYF
TRBJ2-3 . few TRBV5-1 TGCGCCAGCGGGGGAGACACAGATACGCAGTATTTT CASGGDTDTQYF
TRBJ2-5 . few TRBV7-9 TGTGCCAGCGGCCCGTTGAAACAAGAGACCCAGTACTTC CASGPLKQETQYF
TRBJ2-7 TRBD1 once TRBV5-1 TGCGCCAGCAGCCGGGGCCCTACCGGGACAGGGTCCTACGAGCAGTACTTC CASSRGPTGTGSYEQYF
TRBJ2-1 . . TRBV20-1 TGCAGTGTTAGAGATGGGGCGACCTCCTACAATGAGCAGTTCTTC CSVRDGATSYNEQFF
TRBJ1-2 . . TRBV10-3 TGTGCCATCAGTGAGTCTTCGAATCTCGGTGGCTACACCTTC CAISESSNLGGYTF
TRBJ2-7 TRBD1 few TRBV20-1 TGCAGTGCTAATCGGGACAGGAGCTCCTACGAGCAGTACTTC CSANRDRSSYEQYF
TRBJ2-1 TRBD2 . TRBV12-3/TRBV12-4 TGTGCCAGCAGTCCCGGGACTAGCTTGGGCAATGAGCAGTTCTTC CASSPGTSLGNEQFF
TRBJ2-3 . . TRBV29-1 TGCAGCGTTGTGTTCGCCGCGGATACGCAGTATTTT CSVVFAADTQYF
TRBJ2-7 . . TRBV5-1 TGCGCCAGCAGCCTTCCATCCACTAGGTCCTACGAGCAGTACTTC CASSLPSTRSYEQYF
TRBJ2-6 . . TRBV20-1 TGCAGTGCCTATACAGCGTCTGGGGCCAACGTCCTGACTTTC CSAYTASGANVLTF
TRBJ2-7 . many TRBV3-1 TGTGCCAGCAGCCCGGGCGGCACATCCTACGAGCAGTACTTC CASSPGGTSYEQYF
TRBJ2-7 TRBD1 few TRBV7-2 TGTGCCAGCAGCTTAGGACCCCCGGGACAGGGGAGCGAGCAGTACTTC CASSLGPPGQGSEQYF
TRBJ1-1 . . TRBV27 TGTGCCAGCAGTTTCAGGAGCAACACTGAAGCTTTCTTT CASSFRSNTEAFF
TRBJ2-1 TRBD2 few TRBV2 TGTGCCAGCAAGGTTTTGACTAGCCAGGGTGAGCAGTTCTTC CASKVLTSQGEQFF
TRBJ2-3 . few TRBV9 TGTGCCAGCAGCGTAGCTAACTTTCAAGTATCCACAGATACGCAGTATTTT CASSVANFQVSTDTQYF
TRBJ2-5 TRBD2 few TRBV15 TGTGCCACCAGCAGAGCGGGACTAGTACAAGAGACCCAGTACTTC CATSRAGLVQETQYF
TRBJ1-4 TRBD1 . TRBV11-1 TGTGCCAGCAGCTCCGACAGGGCCGGTGAAAAACTGTTTTTT CASSSDRAGEKLFF
TRBJ2-4 . . TRBV3-1 TGTGCCAGCAGCCAAGGACAGACGATAGCCAAAAACATTCAGTACTTC CASSQGQTIAKNIQYF
TRBJ1-5 . . TRBV5-1 TGCGCCAGCAGCTTCGGTTTGCAGGGGCCACAGCCCCAGCATTTT CASSFGLQGPQPQHF
TRBJ2-7 . . TRBV20-1 TGCAGTGCGGAGGACAGCTACTCCTACGAGCAGTACTTC CSAEDSYSYEQYF